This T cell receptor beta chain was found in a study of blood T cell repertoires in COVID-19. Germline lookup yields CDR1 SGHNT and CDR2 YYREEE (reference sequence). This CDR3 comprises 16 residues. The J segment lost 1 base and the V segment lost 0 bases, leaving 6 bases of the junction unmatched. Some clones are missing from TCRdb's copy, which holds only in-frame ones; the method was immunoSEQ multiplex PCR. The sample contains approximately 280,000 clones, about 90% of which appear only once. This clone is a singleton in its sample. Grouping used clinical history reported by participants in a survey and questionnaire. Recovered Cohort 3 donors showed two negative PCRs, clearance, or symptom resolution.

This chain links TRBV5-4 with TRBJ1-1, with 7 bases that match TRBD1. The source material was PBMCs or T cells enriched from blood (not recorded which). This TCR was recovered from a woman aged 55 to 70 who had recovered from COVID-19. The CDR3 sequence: CASSLALGTANTEAFF. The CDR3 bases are TGTGCCAGCAGCTTGGCCTTAGGGACAGCGAACACTGAAGCTTTCTTT. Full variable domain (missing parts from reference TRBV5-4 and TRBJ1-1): ETGVTQSPTHLIKTRGQQVTLRCSSQSGHNTVSWYQQALGQGPQFIFQYYREEENGRGNFPPRFSGLQFPNYSSELNVNALELDDSALYLCASSLALGTANTEAFFGQGTRLTVV.